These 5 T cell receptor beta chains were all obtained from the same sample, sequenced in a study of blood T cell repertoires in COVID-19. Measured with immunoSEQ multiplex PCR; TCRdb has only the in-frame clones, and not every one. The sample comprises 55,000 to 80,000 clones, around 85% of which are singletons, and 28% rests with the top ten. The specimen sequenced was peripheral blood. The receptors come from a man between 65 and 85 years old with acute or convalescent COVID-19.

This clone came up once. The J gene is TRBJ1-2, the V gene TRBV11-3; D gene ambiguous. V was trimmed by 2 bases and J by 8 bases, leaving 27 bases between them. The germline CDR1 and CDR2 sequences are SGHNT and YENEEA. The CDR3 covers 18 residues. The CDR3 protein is CASSLRSRLLSIDGGYTF. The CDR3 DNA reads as TGTGCCAGCAGCTTAAGATCGCGGCTCCTGAGTATAGATGGAGGCTACACCTTC.

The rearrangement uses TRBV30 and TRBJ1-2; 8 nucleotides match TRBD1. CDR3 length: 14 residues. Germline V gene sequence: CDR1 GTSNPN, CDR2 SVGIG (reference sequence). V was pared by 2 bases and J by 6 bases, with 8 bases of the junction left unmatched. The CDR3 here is CAWSQGTGEHGYTF. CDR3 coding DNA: TGTGCCTGGAGTCAGGGGACAGGCGAACATGGCTACACCTTC.

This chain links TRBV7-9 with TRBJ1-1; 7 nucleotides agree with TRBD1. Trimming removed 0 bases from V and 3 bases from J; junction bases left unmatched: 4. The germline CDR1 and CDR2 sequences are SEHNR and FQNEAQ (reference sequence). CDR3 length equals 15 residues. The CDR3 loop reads CASSLAGQRHTEAFF. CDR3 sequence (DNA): TGTGCCAGCAGCTTAGCGGGACAGAGGCACACTGAAGCTTTCTTT.

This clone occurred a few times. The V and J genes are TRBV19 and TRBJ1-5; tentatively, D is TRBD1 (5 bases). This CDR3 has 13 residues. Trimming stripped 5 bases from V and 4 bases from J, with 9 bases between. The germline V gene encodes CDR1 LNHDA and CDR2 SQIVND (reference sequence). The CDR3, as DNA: TGTGCCAGTAGTCTCCAGGGTAATCAGCCCCAGCATTTT. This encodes CASSLQGNQPQHF.

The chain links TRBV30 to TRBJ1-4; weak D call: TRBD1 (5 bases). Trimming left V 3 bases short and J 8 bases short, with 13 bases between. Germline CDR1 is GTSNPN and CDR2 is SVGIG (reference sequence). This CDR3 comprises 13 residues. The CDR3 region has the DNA TGTGCCTGGAGGCAGGGTATGGGAGAAAAACTGTTTTTT. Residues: CAWRQGMGEKLFF.